What follows describes a single T cell receptor (beta chain). The V gene's germline CDR1 is SGHTA and CDR2 FQGTGA. Trimming shortened V by 2 bases and J by 5 bases, and 13 bases separated the two germline ends. This CDR3 has 15 amino acids. This entry belongs to a study of blood T cell repertoires in COVID-19. Original handling: Amplified reference gene primers provided the basis for estimating nucleated cell counts. The assay was immunoSEQ multiplex PCR, and TCRdb's table has in-frame clones only and misses some. The DNA was the basis for D and trimming; V, J and clone size are from that table. Of about 96,000 clones in the sample, 85% to 90% were seen once.

Specimen: peripheral blood. The receptor's source is a human donor with COVID-19, enrolled during active disease. The donor label of this sample is uncertain. This chain links TRBV7-3 with TRBJ1-5, with a weak D call TRBD1 (5 bases). CDR3 sequence: CASSLARGTDQPQHF. CDR3 sequence (DNA): TGTGCCAGCAGCTTAGCAAGGGGTACGGATCAGCCCCAGCATTTT.